The 4 T cell receptor beta chains below all came from one sample that was sequenced in a study of T cell repertoires in cytomegalovirus infection. These receptors have no known antigen. From the reads, TCRdb called clonotypes with MiXCR, one entry per CDR3 protein. The sample has about half a million distinct CDR3 sequences; roughly a third are singletons. This material consisted of cultured PBMCs, taken from culture after CMV antigen stimulation. These receptors originate from a human donor in good health (CMV status not recorded). Some clones in this sample may be carry-over from other donors' samples.

This clonotype was seen at least ten times. V and J are TRBV7-6 and TRBJ2-5; 9 bases are shared with TRBD1. The CDR3 is 16 residues long. Losses at the gene ends were 1 base for V and 4 bases for J; bases not matched to a gene: 7. Germline lookup yields CDR1 SGHVS and CDR2 FNYEAQ. CDR3: CASSLGGTGRRETQYF. The DNA for the CDR3 is TGTGCCAGCAGCTTAGGGGGGACAGGGAGGCGAGAGACCCAGTACTTC. The full variable domain, its missing parts supplied by reference TRBV7-6 and TRBJ2-5, is GAGVSQSPRYKVTKRGQDVALRCDPISGHVSLYWYRQALGQGPEFLTYFNYEAQQDKSGLPNDRFSAERPEGSISTLTIQRTEQRDSAMYRCASSLGGTGRRETQYFGPGTRLLVL.

V usage is TRBV9 and J usage is TRBJ1-1; TRBD1 matches at 11 bases. CDR1 is SGDLS and CDR2 is YYNGEE in the germline V gene. V lost 3 bases and J lost 2; bases outside the gene matches: 6. CDR3 size: 16 residues. The CDR3 region has the DNA TGTGCCAGCAGCGGCTTGGGACAGGGGGAAAACACTGAAGCTTTCTTT. Translating it yields CASSGLGQGENTEAFF.

Comment on this clonotype: This CDR3 fails to terminate in the conserved phenylalanine or tryptophan, so it likely reflects a read error. The chain couples TRBV13 to TRBJ2-3, with 9 bases lining up with TRBD2. CDR3 length equals 18 residues. V was clipped by 3 bases and J by 0 bases; unmatched bases: 10. Germline V lookup: CDR1 PRHDT, CDR2 FYEKMQ (reference sequence). Here the CDR3 reads CASSLAPISGRSTDTQYC. The CDR3 nucleotides are TGTGCCAGCAGCTTGGCTCCCATAAGCGGGAGGAGCACAGATACGCAGTATTGT.

This clonotype has a count of ten or more. This chain links TRBV4-1 with TRBJ2-6, with 9 bases identical to TRBD1. CDR1 and CDR2 (germline): MGHRA, YSYEKL. This CDR3 is 19 amino acids long. J gave up 2 bases and V 4 bases, and 12 bases lay outside the gene matches. The CDR3 loop is CASSLWTGDNFAGANVLTF. CDR3 DNA: TGCGCCAGCAGCCTTTGGACAGGGGATAATTTTGCTGGGGCCAACGTCCTGACTTTC.